The 20 T cell receptor beta chains in this list originate from one sample, sequenced in a study of Ad26.COV2.S vaccination and SARS-CoV-2 variants. Data came from immunoSEQ multiplex PCR; TCRdb stores just in-frame clones and leaves some out. The sample has some 390,000 clones; approximately 91% are singletons. Noted treatment: over 15 received Ad26.COV2.S at low or high dose, single or two shots; about 5 received placebo; per-sample allocation not given. Samples analyzed were those drawn on day 63 after the first vaccine or placebo injection. The material sequenced was peripheral blood, taken in a trial of Ad26.COV2.S vaccine versus placebo. The receptors derive from a person between 18 and 59 years old who received the Ad26.COV2.S COVID-19 vaccine or a placebo.

The chain recombines TRBV19 with TRBJ2-5; 10 bases are a match to TRBD1. V shed 2 bases, J shed 4 bases, and the junction held 4 bases outside the gene matches. The CDR3 is made up of 15 amino acids. Per the germline V gene, CDR1 is LNHDA and CDR2 is SQIVND (reference sequence). As DNA, the CDR3 is TGTGCCAGTAGTATAAAGGGACAGGGGAGAGAGACCCAGTACTTC. Its protein product is CASSIKGQGRETQYF.

The V call is TRBV2, the J call TRBJ2-7; no clear D. This CDR3 is 13 amino acids long. The germline V gene has CDR1 SNHLY and CDR2 FYNNEI. Trimming shortened V by 6 bases and J by 1 base, and 10 bases separated the two germline ends. The CDR3 loop reads CASSTGISYEQYF. The CDR3, as DNA: TGTGCCAGCAGCACGGGTATATCCTACGAGCAGTACTTC.

This clone occurred once. J is TRBJ2-5 and V is TRBV11-2, with a tentative D call TRBD2 (5 bases). The CDR3 contains 14 residues. CDR1 SGHAT and CDR2 FQNNGV come from the germline V gene. Trimming pared 2 bases from V and 1 base from J, leaving 8 bases between. DNA of the CDR3: TGTGCCAGCAGCTTAACGGGAACCCAAGAGACCCAGTACTTC. This translates into CASSLTGTQETQYF.

The genes are TRBV24-1 and TRBJ2-7; TRBD1 agrees at 9 bases. J was trimmed by 2 bases and V by 3 bases; bases with no gene match: 7. Germline V gene sequence: CDR1 KGHDR, CDR2 SFDVKD. The CDR3 has 16 amino acids. The CDR3 region is CATSDEPGQGTYEQYF. The CDR3 nucleotides read TGTGCCACCAGTGATGAACCTGGACAGGGGACCTACGAGCAGTACTTC.

The chain employs TRBV30 and TRBJ1-1; D might be TRBD1 (5 bases). The CDR3 is 13 residues long. The germline V gene encodes CDR1 GTSNPN and CDR2 SVGIG (reference sequence). V lost 4 bases and J lost 2, with 11 bases in between. This CDR3 is CAWTGTGNTEAFF. The CDR3 nucleotides read TGTGCCTGGACAGGGACTGGAAACACTGAAGCTTTCTTT.

V gene TRBV30 combines with J gene TRBJ1-5; 11 bases map to TRBD1. This CDR3 contains 17 residues. V shed 1 base, J shed 7 bases, and the junction held 12 bases outside the gene matches. Looked up from germline, CDR1 is GTSNPN and CDR2 is SVGIG (reference sequence). For the CDR3, the DNA is TGTGCCTGGAGTGCCTCCCCGGGACAGGGGGAAGGGCAGCCCCAGCATTTT. Translating it yields CAWSASPGQGEGQPQHF.

The chain has TRBV18 and TRBJ2-1; possibly TRBD2 for D (5 bases). Per the germline V gene, CDR1 is KGHSH and CDR2 is LQKENI. The CDR3 has 17 residues. The germline V and J ends were trimmed by 1 base and 0 bases, with 13 bases remaining between them. Written as DNA, the CDR3 is TGTGCCAGCTCACCACGTGTCGGGATGGGCTCCTACAATGAGCAGTTCTTC. It encodes CASSPRVGMGSYNEQFF.

The chain joins TRBV5-1 to TRBJ2-7, with TRBD2 identical over 7 bases. The CDR3 extends over 16 amino acids. Losses at the gene ends were 0 bases for V and 2 bases for J; bases not matched to a gene: 8. Germline-derived CDR1 and CDR2 are SGHRS and YFSETQ. For the CDR3, the DNA is TGCGCCAGCAGCTTGGCTACGGCTAGCGGAGCCTACGAGCAGTACTTC. This encodes CASSLATASGAYEQYF.

The chain recombines TRBV12-5 with TRBJ2-7; 8 bases match TRBD2. This CDR3 comprises 16 residues. V was clipped by 4 bases and J by 7 bases; unmatched bases: 15. Germline CDR1 is LGHNT and CDR2 is FRNRAP. The CDR3 DNA sequence: TGTGCTAGTGGTTCCCTCAGGGTTAGCGGGAACGGAGAGCAGTACTTC. Translating it yields CASGSLRVSGNGEQYF.

This clone was observed once. The chain couples TRBV30 to TRBJ2-4, with D tentatively TRBD1 or TRBD2 (5 bases each). The germline gives CDR1 GTSNPN, CDR2 SVGIG (reference sequence). V was trimmed by 8 bases and J by 0 bases, leaving 8 bases between them. This CDR3 has 12 residues. The CDR3 DNA reads TGTGCCGGGACGGGAGCCAAAAACATTCAGTACTTC. Translating it yields CAGTGAKNIQYF.

This clone appeared a single time. The V and J genes are TRBV5-1 and TRBJ2-3; D is unresolved. The CDR3 extends over 16 amino acids. V lost 0 bases to trimming and J lost 0 bases, with 11 bases between them. Germline V gives CDR1 SGHRS, CDR2 YFSETQ. CDR3 nucleotides: TGCGCCAGCAGCTTGGGCCCGCTCTCTAGCACAGATACGCAGTATTTT. Translated, it gives CASSLGPLSSTDTQYF.

This clone was seen a few times. V and J are TRBV2 and TRBJ1-2; D may be TRBD1 (6 bases). The CDR3 is 12 residues long. CDR1 and CDR2 (germline): SNHLY, FYNNEI. Deletions cut 5 bases from V and 6 bases from J, with 10 bases between. The chain's CDR3 is CASSSNRDGYTF. CDR3 nucleotide sequence: TGTGCCAGCAGTTCAAACAGGGATGGCTACACCTTC.

The chain carries TRBV19 and TRBJ2-7, with 8 bases identical to TRBD1. CDR3 length equals 12 residues. V dropped 6 bases and J dropped 5; count of bases not matched to a gene: 3. The germline V gene has CDR1 LNHDA and CDR2 SQIVND (reference sequence). CDR3 bases: TGTGCCAGTAGCGCGACAGGGGACGAGCAGTACTTC. Protein product: CASSATGDEQYF. The whole variable domain, remainder taken from reference TRBV19 and TRBJ2-7, is DGGITQSPKYLFRKEGQNVTLSCEQNLNHDAMYWYRQDPGQGLRLIYYSQIVNDFQKGDIAEGYSVSREKKESFPLTVTSAQKNPTAFYLCASSATGDEQYFGPGTRLTVT.

The chain carries TRBV5-1 and TRBJ2-2, with 7 positions matching TRBD2. The CDR3 length is 15 residues. V shed 0 bases, J shed 4 bases, and the junction held 3 bases outside the gene matches. CDR1 and CDR2 from the germline V gene are SGHRS and YFSETQ. As DNA, the CDR3 is TGCGCCAGCAGCTTGGAGGCGGGGGTCACCGGGGAGCTGTTTTTT. It specifies CASSLEAGVTGELFF.

Turning to this clone: This specimen includes other DNA sequences encoding the same CDR3. The V and J genes are TRBV27 and TRBJ2-7, with 8 positions matching TRBD1. Losses at the gene ends were 2 bases for V and 2 bases for J; bases not matched to a gene: 2. The CDR3 contains 14 residues. CDR1 is MNHEY and CDR2 is SMNVEV in the germline V gene (reference sequence). CDR3 nucleotides: TGTGCCAGCAGTTTAGGGACAGGTCCCTACGAGCAGTACTTC. Translation gives CASSLGTGPYEQYF.

The chain couples TRBV5-5 to TRBJ1-5; D remains unclear. Germline loops: CDR1 SGHKS, CDR2 YYEKEE (reference sequence). This CDR3 has 13 amino acids. V shed 0 bases and J shed 3 bases, with 4 bases lying between them. The CDR3 region has the DNA TGTGCCAGCAGCTTGGGTTACAATCAGCCCCAGCATTTT. Its protein is CASSLGYNQPQHF.

J is TRBJ2-1 and V is TRBV5-6, with TRBD1 identical over 7 bases. There are 16 residues in the CDR3. CDR1 is SGHDT, CDR2 YYEEEE, per germline. V shed 2 bases and J 2 bases; nucleotides not matched to a gene: 7. CDR3 nucleotides: TGTGCCAGCAGCTTAGGATTTGACAGGGCCTACAATGAGCAGTTCTTC. Translating it yields CASSLGFDRAYNEQFF.

This clone has more than one count but fewer than ten. DNA for the CDR3: TGTGCCAGAAGCTTGGGGTCAGGGCAGGTCCTTTGCGAGCAGTACTTC. Translation: CARSLGSGQVLCEQYF. The chain combines TRBV5-3 with TRBJ2-7, with D possibly TRBD1 on 5 matching bases. TRBV5-3 is an ORF for which the function is uncertain. Trimming pared 0 bases from V and 6 bases from J, leaving 19 bases between. There are 16 residues in the CDR3.

The chain has TRBV28 and TRBJ2-5; D is perhaps TRBD1 (6 bases). CDR1 MDHEN and CDR2 SYDVKM come from the germline V gene. The CDR3 is 14 residues long. The ends were cut back, 6 bases at V and 6 bases at J, with 17 bases in the middle. As DNA, the CDR3 is TGTGCCAGCAGGCCACCTACAGGGACCAAGACCCAGTACTTC. This translates into CASRPPTGTKTQYF.

This clone is a singleton in its sample. The genes are TRBV6-2 or TRBV6-3 and TRBJ1-5; tentatively, D is TRBD1 (6 bases). CDR1 MNHEY and CDR2 SVGEGT come from the germline V gene. V gave up 4 bases and J gave up 5 bases, with 18 bases separating them. This CDR3 region has 16 residues. CDR3 residues: CASSSPRGGLDQPQHF. In DNA, the CDR3 is TGTGCCAGCAGTTCCCCCAGGGGCGGATTGGATCAGCCCCAGCATTTT.